This is a list of T cell receptor beta chains from one sample in a study of CD8+ T cells in alopecia areata. Repertoires were generated with immunoSEQ multiplex PCR, while TCRdb's copy carries only in-frame clones and drops some. In the table there are some 150,000 clones, under 60% of which are singletons. This material consisted of CD8+ T cells sorted from blood, taken at week 0. The receptors come from a human donor with alopecia areata. The CDR3 runs from the conserved cysteine through the conserved F or W. Each record gives: CDR3 length, J gene, clone size, D gene, V gene, CDR3 protein, CDR3 DNA. D genes are given only for firm matches. Where a row states a size, it is once, few, many or the class of an expanded clone; other rows omit it.

len: 13; j_gene: TRBJ2-3; abundance: once; d_gene: .; v_gene: TRBV29-1; CDR3aa: CSVFEHDTDTQYF; CDR3nt: TGCAGCGTCTTTGAACATGATACAGATACGCAGTATTTT
len: 12; j_gene: TRBJ2-1; abundance: .; d_gene: .; v_gene: TRBV7-9; CDR3aa: CASSSKLDEQFF; CDR3nt: TGTGCCAGCAGCTCAAAGCTCGATGAGCAGTTCTTC
len: 13; j_gene: TRBJ2-7; abundance: once; d_gene: .; v_gene: TRBV2; CDR3aa: CASVGTYSYEQYF; CDR3nt: TGTGCCAGCGTTGGGACTTACTCCTACGAGCAGTACTTC
len: 13; j_gene: TRBJ2-7; abundance: few; d_gene: TRBD1; v_gene: TRBV25-1; CDR3aa: CASRGQGNYEQYF; CDR3nt: TGTGCCAGCAGGGGACAGGGGAACTACGAGCAGTACTTC
len: 15; j_gene: TRBJ1-1; abundance: .; d_gene: .; v_gene: TRBV4-3; CDR3aa: CASSQSWGGWTEAFF; CDR3nt: TGCGCCAGCAGCCAGTCCTGGGGGGGCTGGACTGAAGCTTTCTTT
len: 15; j_gene: TRBJ2-5; abundance: once; d_gene: TRBD1; v_gene: TRBV7-8; CDR3aa: CASSTPGQGVETQYF; CDR3nt: TGTGCCAGCAGCACACCGGGACAGGGTGTGGAGACCCAGTACTTC
len: 16; j_gene: TRBJ1-2; abundance: .; d_gene: .; v_gene: TRBV4-3; CDR3aa: CASSQDNGHRLSGYTF; CDR3nt: TGCGCCAGCAGCCAAGATAACGGGCACAGGTTGAGTGGCTACACCTTC
len: 19; j_gene: TRBJ2-7; abundance: .; d_gene: TRBD1; v_gene: TRBV7-9; CDR3aa: CASSQRDRDQVMSSYEQYF; CDR3nt: TGTGCCAGCAGCCAAAGGGACAGAGATCAGGTTATGAGCTCCTACGAGCAGTACTTC
len: 17; j_gene: TRBJ2-1; abundance: .; d_gene: .; v_gene: TRBV29-1; CDR3aa: CSVELLRFWGVRNEQFF; CDR3nt: TGCAGCGTTGAATTATTACGCTTTTGGGGGGTTCGGAATGAGCAGTTCTTC
len: 13; j_gene: TRBJ2-5; abundance: .; d_gene: .; v_gene: TRBV6-6; CDR3aa: CASTPRNQETQYF; CDR3nt: TGTGCCAGCACCCCCCGGAATCAAGAGACCCAGTACTTC
len: 14; j_gene: TRBJ2-1; abundance: .; d_gene: .; v_gene: TRBV30; CDR3aa: CACYRVPFYNEQFF; CDR3nt: TGTGCCTGCTACAGGGTCCCTTTTTACAATGAGCAGTTCTTC
len: 14; j_gene: TRBJ2-1; abundance: .; d_gene: .; v_gene: TRBV10-3; CDR3aa: CAISESRGYNEQFF; CDR3nt: TGTGCCATCAGTGAGTCCAGGGGCTACAATGAGCAGTTCTTC
len: 17; j_gene: TRBJ1-6; abundance: .; d_gene: .; v_gene: TRBV2; CDR3aa: CASSESERPGEDSPLHF; CDR3nt: TGTGCCAGCAGTGAATCTGAACGTCCAGGGGAGGATTCACCCCTCCACTTT
len: 15; j_gene: TRBJ1-2; abundance: .; d_gene: .; v_gene: TRBV30; CDR3aa: CAWSVQAQRVYGYTF; CDR3nt: TGTGCCTGGAGTGTACAGGCCCAACGGGTCTATGGCTACACCTTC
len: 13; j_gene: TRBJ1-1; abundance: .; d_gene: .; v_gene: TRBV25-1; CDR3aa: CASSEKANTEAFF; CDR3nt: TGTGCCAGCAGTGAGAAGGCCAACACTGAAGCTTTCTTT